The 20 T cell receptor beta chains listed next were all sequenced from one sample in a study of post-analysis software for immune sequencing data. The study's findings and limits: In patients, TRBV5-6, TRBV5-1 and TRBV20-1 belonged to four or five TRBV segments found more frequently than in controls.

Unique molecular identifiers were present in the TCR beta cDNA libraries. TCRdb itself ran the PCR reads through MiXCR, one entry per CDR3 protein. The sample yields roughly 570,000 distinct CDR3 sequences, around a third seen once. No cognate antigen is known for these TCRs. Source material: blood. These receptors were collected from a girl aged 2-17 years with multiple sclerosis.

The DNA of the CDR3 is TGTGCCAGCAGCATCGACAGATCCTACGAGCAGTACTTC. It is translated as CASSIDRSYEQYF. The genes are TRBV13 and TRBJ2-7, with TRBD1 as a possible D gene (5 bases). V lost 5 bases and J 1 base, leaving 9 bases between the germline ends. The CDR3 spans 13 residues. Germline V gene lookup returns CDR1 PRHDT and CDR2 FYEKMQ (reference sequence).

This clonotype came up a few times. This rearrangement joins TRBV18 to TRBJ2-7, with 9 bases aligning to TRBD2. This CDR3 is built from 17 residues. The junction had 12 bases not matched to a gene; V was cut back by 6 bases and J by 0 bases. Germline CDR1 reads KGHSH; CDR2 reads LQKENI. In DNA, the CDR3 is TGTGCCAGCTCGCTCAGGGGGGAGACTAGCGGCTCCTACGAGCAGTACTTC. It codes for CASSLRGETSGSYEQYF.

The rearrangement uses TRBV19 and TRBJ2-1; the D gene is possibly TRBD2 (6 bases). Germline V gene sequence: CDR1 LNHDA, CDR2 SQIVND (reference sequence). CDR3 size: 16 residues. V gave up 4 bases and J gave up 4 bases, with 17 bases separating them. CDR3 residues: CASSTSGTHLYNEQFF. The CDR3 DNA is TGTGCCAGTAGTACATCCGGGACTCACCTTTACAATGAGCAGTTCTTC.

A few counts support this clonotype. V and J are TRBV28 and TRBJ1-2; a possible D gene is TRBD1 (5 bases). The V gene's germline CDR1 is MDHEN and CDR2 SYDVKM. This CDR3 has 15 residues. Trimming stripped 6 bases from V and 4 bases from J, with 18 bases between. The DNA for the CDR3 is TGTGCCAGCAGCTCCGTGGACACCACATTCTATGGCTACACCTTC. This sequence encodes CASSSVDTTFYGYTF.

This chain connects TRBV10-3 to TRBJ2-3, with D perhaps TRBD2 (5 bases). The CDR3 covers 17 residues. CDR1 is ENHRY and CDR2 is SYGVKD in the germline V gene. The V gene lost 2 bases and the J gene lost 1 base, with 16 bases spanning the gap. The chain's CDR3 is CAISEPRRPGGTDTQYF. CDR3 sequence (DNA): TGTGCCATCAGTGAGCCGAGGAGGCCCGGTGGCACAGATACGCAGTATTTT.

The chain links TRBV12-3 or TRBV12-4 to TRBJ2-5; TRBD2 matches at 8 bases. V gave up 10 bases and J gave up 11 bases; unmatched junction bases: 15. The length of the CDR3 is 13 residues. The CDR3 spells CATGIRGGNEQYF. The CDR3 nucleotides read TGTGCCACAGGAATACGGGGGGGCAATGAGCAGTACTTC.

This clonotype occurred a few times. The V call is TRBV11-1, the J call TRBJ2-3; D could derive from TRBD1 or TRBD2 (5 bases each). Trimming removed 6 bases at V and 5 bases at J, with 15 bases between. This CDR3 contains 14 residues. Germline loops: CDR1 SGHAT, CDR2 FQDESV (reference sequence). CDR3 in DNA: TGTGCCAGCAGACCCGGGACGAGTGAAGATACGCAGTATTTT. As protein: CASRPGTSEDTQYF.

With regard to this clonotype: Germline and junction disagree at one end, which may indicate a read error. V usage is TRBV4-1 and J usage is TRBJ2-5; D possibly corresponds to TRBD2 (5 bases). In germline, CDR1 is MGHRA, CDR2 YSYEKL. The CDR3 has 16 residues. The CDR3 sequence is CAGSQEGQHGRETQYF. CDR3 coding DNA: TGCGCCGGCAGCCAAGAGGGCCAGCACGGGCGGGAGACCCAGTACTTC.

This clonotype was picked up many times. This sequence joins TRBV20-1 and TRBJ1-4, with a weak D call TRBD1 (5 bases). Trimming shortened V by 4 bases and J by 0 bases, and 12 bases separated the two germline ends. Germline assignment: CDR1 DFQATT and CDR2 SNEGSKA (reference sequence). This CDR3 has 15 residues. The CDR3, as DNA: TGCAGTGCTACCGTCGACAGTGCAACTAATGAAAAACTGTTTTTT. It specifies CSATVDSATNEKLFF.

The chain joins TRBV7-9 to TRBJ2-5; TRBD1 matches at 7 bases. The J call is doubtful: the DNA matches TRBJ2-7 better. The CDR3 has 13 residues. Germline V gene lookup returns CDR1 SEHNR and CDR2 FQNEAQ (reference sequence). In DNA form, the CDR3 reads TGTGCCAGCAGCTCAAGGACAGGCGGCGAGCAGTACTTC. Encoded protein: CASSSRTGGEQYF.

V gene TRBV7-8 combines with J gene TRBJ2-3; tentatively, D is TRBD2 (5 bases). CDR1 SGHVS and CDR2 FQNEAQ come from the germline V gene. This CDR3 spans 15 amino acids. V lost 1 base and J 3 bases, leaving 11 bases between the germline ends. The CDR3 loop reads CASSLVEGWTDTQYF. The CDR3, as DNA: TGTGCCAGCAGCTTAGTCGAGGGTTGGACAGATACGCAGTATTTT.

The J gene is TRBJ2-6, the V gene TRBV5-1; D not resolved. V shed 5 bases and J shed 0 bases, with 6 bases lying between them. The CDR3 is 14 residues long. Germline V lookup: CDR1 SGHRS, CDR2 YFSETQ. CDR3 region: CASRLTSGANVLTF. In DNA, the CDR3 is TGCGCCAGCAGACTAACCTCTGGGGCCAACGTCCTGACTTTC.

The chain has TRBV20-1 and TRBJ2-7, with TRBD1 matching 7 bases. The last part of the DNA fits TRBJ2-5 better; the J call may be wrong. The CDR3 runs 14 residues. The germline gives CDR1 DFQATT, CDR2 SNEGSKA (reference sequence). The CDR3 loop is CSARGRQGLETQYF. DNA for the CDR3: TGCAGTGCTAGAGGTCGACAGGGATTAGAGACCCAGTACTTC.

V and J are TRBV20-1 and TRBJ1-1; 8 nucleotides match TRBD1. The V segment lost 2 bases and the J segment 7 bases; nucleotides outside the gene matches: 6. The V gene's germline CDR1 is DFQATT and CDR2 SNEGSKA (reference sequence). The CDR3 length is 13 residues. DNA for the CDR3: TGCAGTGCTAGACCCTACAGGGGGGGTGAAGCTTTCTTT. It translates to CSARPYRGGEAFF.

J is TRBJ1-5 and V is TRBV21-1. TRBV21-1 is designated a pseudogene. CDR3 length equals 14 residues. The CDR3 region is CASSPPGQHQPQHF. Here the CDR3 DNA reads TGTGCCAGCAGCCCACCTGGACAGCATCAGCCCCAGCATTTT.

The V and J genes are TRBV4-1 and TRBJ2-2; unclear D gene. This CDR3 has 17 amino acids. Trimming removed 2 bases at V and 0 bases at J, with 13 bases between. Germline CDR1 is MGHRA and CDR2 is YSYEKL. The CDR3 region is CASSQKGQVANTGELFF. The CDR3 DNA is TGCGCCAGCAGCCAAAAAGGGCAGGTCGCGAACACCGGGGAGCTGTTTTTT.

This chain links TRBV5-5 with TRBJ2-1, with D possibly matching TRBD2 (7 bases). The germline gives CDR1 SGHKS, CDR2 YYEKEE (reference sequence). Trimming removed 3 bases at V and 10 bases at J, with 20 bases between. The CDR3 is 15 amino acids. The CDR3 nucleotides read TGTGCCAGCAGCTGGGGCCGGGGGGCCTCCTACGAGCAGTTCTTC. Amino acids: CASSWGRGASYEQFF.

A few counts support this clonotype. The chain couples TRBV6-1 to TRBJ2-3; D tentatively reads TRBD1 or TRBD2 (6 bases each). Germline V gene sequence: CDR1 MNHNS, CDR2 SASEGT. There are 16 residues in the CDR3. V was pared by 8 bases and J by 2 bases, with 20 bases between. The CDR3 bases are TGTGCCAGCTTCTTGACCGGGGGCGCAATCACAGATACGCAGTATTTT. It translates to CASFLTGGAITDTQYF.

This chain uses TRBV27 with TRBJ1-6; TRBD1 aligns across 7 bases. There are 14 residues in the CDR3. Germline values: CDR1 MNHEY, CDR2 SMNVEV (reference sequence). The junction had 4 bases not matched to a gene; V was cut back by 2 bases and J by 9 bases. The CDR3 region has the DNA TGTGCCAGCAGTTTAGCTGACAGGGTTTCACCCCTCCACTTT. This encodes CASSLADRVSPLHF.

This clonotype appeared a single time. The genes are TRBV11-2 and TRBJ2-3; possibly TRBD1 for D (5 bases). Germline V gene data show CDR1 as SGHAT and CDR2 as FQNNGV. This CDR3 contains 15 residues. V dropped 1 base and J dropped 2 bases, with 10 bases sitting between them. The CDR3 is CASSLGVTVTDTQYF. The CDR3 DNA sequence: TGTGCCAGCAGCTTAGGGGTGACAGTCACAGATACGCAGTATTTT.